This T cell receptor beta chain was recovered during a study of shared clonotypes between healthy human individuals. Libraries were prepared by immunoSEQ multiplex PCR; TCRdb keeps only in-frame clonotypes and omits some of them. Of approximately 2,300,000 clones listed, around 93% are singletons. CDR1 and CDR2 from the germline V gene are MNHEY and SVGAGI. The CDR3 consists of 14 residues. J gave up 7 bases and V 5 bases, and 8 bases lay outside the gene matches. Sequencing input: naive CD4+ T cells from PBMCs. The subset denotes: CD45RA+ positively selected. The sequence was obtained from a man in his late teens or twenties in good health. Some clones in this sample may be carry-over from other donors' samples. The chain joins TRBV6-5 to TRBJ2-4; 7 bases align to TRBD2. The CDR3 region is CASSAREAGNIQYF. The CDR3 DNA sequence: TGTGCCAGCAGTGCCCGGGAGGCGGGGAACATTCAGTACTTC.